This TCR beta chain derives from a study of glioma-infiltrating T cells (dated by TCRdb to 2016 to 2017). Study-wide context: Low-grade gliomas were represented by WHO grade II oligodendrogliomas or astrocytomas, and glioblastomas were represented by WHO grade IV tumors that were sampled at initial rather than recurrent diagnosis. For blood libraries, the target was about 4.5- to 10-fold sequencing coverage of about 990,000 peripheral T cells. Before surgery, glioma patients were given dexamethasone for six or fewer days. The paired cohort was made up of three low-grade glioma patients, eight primary glioblastoma patients and three non-glioma patients who contributed non-neoplastic brain tissue. Each tissue-infiltrating repertoire was compared with the same patient's peripheral blood repertoire to measure divergence between tissue and blood T-cell populations. Glioma tissue, non-neoplastic brain tissue and matched peripheral blood mononuclear cells were used as sources from which TCR alpha- and beta-chain repertoires were sequenced.

The full study reports these points: The group comparisons were based on small numbers of patients: three non-neoplastic, three low-grade glioma and roughly eight glioblastoma patients. VJ-independent divergence between tissue and blood was found to be below expectation in non-neoplastic patients but above expectation in all gliomas, particularly low-grade gliomas. A signature set of shared blood CDR3 motifs marked patients with low tissue-blood divergence and was depleted in highly divergent patients. Very few CDR3 sequences were shared between tissue and blood, attributed to high CDR3 diversity and limited sampling.

From the cysteine up to the phenylalanine, the CDR3 has a length of 15 residues. Here the CDR3 DNA is all that survives: 45 bases in frame from base 1. V is cut by 0 bases and J by 4 bases, and the space between the germline ends is 11 bases. CDR1 LGHNA and CDR2 YNFKEQ were looked up in the germline V gene. This clonotype appeared a few times. Its antigen remains unidentified. There are no base qualities to consult, and no much larger clone falls within one base. Surgical brain or tumor specimens were cryofrozen in liquid nitrogen immediately after resection, and peripheral blood cells were collected concurrently. The iRepertoire nested amplicon-rescue multiplex PCR (arm-PCR) platform was used to amplify TCR alpha and beta CDR3 regions from RNA. One-step reverse transcription and amplification used about 90-400 ng of tissue mRNA or PBMC total RNA as input. Following bead purification, Illumina adapters were added by a secondary multiplex PCR, and libraries between 200 and 400 bp were gel-purified. Demultiplexing relied on internal 6-nucleotide barcodes carried by the libraries. The libraries were sequenced on an Illumina MiSeq using 2x220 or 2x250 nucleotide paired-end reads. Per the original workflow: FLASH 1.2.11 was used to merge paired reads, and BWA-MEM then aligned the reads to the GRCh37 human genome before TRA and TRB reads were extracted. V and J assignment used an IMGT-derived reference of cassette sequences and CDR3 motifs that included pseudogenes. Three-frame translation of reads was performed, and productive CDR3s were defined as those with a C...FGXG motif and no stop codons. Unique combinations of V-J cassette pair and CDR3 amino acid sequence were defined as clonotypes. Reads were filtered by Hamming distance, thresholded by each sample's sequence error rate in mapped regions. TCRdb applied fastp at Q25 and MiXCR to the public reads, then kept only in-frame beta chains. Each entry is one CDR3 protein sequence, shown with its most common DNA and genes. TCRdb, not the original authors, processed these V and J calls. The sample table lists around 390,000 distinct CDR3 sequences, 41% of them with a count of one. The leading ten clones occupy 12% of the sample.

Sequencing was carried out using glioma tissue, nonneoplastic brain tissue, or PBMCs (not recorded which). The V and J genes are TRBV4-2 and TRBJ2-3; the D gene assignment is ambiguous. The origin of this receptor is a human donor with low-grade glioma or glioblastoma, undergoing nonglioma brain surgery, or in good health (not recorded which). This receptor has the CDR3 CASSQEMGSPDTQYF. The nucleotide sequence is given as TGTGCCAGCAGCCAAGAGATGGGCAGTCCAGATACGCAGTATTTT.